This is a list of T cell receptor beta chains from one sample in a study of blood T cell repertoires in COVID-19. This table comes from immunoSEQ multiplex PCR, and its TCRdb copy is limited to in-frame clones, with some not included. The sample shows roughly 240,000 clones, approximately 86% of them seen only once. Sequencing was done on a sample of peripheral blood. The origin of the receptors is a woman aged 60-75 years who had recovered from COVID-19. The CDR3 runs from the conserved cysteine through the conserved F or W. Fields, in order: D gene, J gene, clone size, V gene, CDR3 DNA, CDR3 protein. D genes are given only for firm matches. For some rows the clone size is stated as once, few or many, or as a class when expanded; others skip it.

D gene: TRBD1; J gene: TRBJ1-5; clone size: -; V gene: TRBV15; CDR3 DNA: TGTGCCACCAGCAGCGACAGGGGGCAAGGTCAGCCCCAGCATTTT; CDR3 protein: CATSSDRGQGQPQHF
D gene: -; J gene: TRBJ2-1; clone size: -; V gene: TRBV25-1; CDR3 DNA: TGTGCCAGCAGTGAAATGAGCTCCTACAATGAGCAGTTCTTC; CDR3 protein: CASSEMSSYNEQFF
D gene: -; J gene: TRBJ1-2; clone size: -; V gene: TRBV28; CDR3 DNA: TGTGCCAGCAGTTTAAGAGGCTATGGCTACACCTTC; CDR3 protein: CASSLRGYGYTF
D gene: -; J gene: TRBJ2-1; clone size: -; V gene: TRBV19; CDR3 DNA: TGTGCCAGTAGTATGTCCTTCAATGAGCAGTTCTTC; CDR3 protein: CASSMSFNEQFF
D gene: TRBD1; J gene: TRBJ2-5; clone size: -; V gene: TRBV19; CDR3 DNA: TGTGCCAGTAGTATTGGGACAGGGGGCGTGGGGCAAGAGACCCAGTACTTC; CDR3 protein: CASSIGTGGVGQETQYF
D gene: -; J gene: TRBJ2-5; clone size: -; V gene: TRBV3-1/TRBV3-2; CDR3 DNA: TGTGCCAGCAGCCCTACCGGGATCCAAGAGACCCAGTACTTC; CDR3 protein: CASSPTGIQETQYF
D gene: -; J gene: TRBJ2-7; clone size: once; V gene: TRBV28; CDR3 DNA: TGTGCCAGCCCACCGACCACAGGGGGGGGTGAGCAGTACTTC; CDR3 protein: CASPPTTGGGEQYF
D gene: TRBD2; J gene: TRBJ2-5; clone size: -; V gene: TRBV19; CDR3 DNA: TGTGCCAGTAGTGCTAGCGGGGGAAGGGAGACCCAGTACTTC; CDR3 protein: CASSASGGRETQYF
D gene: TRBD2; J gene: TRBJ2-5; clone size: few; V gene: TRBV20-1; CDR3 DNA: TGCAGTGCTAGTCACGGGGGGGGAGAGACCCAGTACTTC; CDR3 protein: CSASHGGGETQYF
D gene: -; J gene: TRBJ2-5; clone size: -; V gene: TRBV9; CDR3 DNA: TGTGCCAGCAGCGTAGGCTCAGGGCTGTACCAAGAGACCCAGTACTTC; CDR3 protein: CASSVGSGLYQETQYF
D gene: TRBD2; J gene: TRBJ2-5; clone size: -; V gene: TRBV29-1; CDR3 DNA: TGCAGCGTCTTTGGGGGGGTCCGAGAGACCCAGTACTTC; CDR3 protein: CSVFGGVRETQYF
D gene: -; J gene: TRBJ2-7; clone size: -; V gene: TRBV7-2; CDR3 DNA: TGTGCCAGCAGCCCCTCCGGCACTACCTCCTACGAGCAGTACTTC; CDR3 protein: CASSPSGTTSYEQYF
D gene: TRBD1; J gene: TRBJ2-5; clone size: -; V gene: TRBV7-2; CDR3 DNA: TGTGCCAGCAGCTTGGGACAGGGGGAAGAGACCCAGTACTTC; CDR3 protein: CASSLGQGEETQYF
D gene: -; J gene: TRBJ2-7; clone size: -; V gene: TRBV3-1/TRBV3-2; CDR3 DNA: TGTGCCAGCAGCCAAGATGTCAACGAGCAGTACTTC; CDR3 protein: CASSQDVNEQYF
D gene: TRBD2; J gene: TRBJ2-5; clone size: -; V gene: TRBV7-3; CDR3 DNA: TGTGCCAGCAGCTCAATGGGGGGGACTAACAACCAAGAGACCCAGTACTTC; CDR3 protein: CASSSMGGTNNQETQYF
D gene: TRBD1; J gene: TRBJ2-3; clone size: -; V gene: TRBV2; CDR3 DNA: TGTGCCAGCACCCTGACAGGGGGCGAGGGAAAAAATACGCAGTATTTT; CDR3 protein: CASTLTGGEGKNTQYF
D gene: TRBD1; J gene: TRBJ1-4; clone size: once; V gene: TRBV6-5; CDR3 DNA: TGTGCCAGCAGTTACGGACAGGGGAGGGAAAAACTGTTTTTT; CDR3 protein: CASSYGQGREKLFF
D gene: TRBD2; J gene: TRBJ2-2; clone size: -; V gene: TRBV7-8; CDR3 DNA: TGTGCCAGCAGCTTATTTGGGGGGGATACCGGGGAGCTGTTTTTT; CDR3 protein: CASSLFGGDTGELFF
D gene: TRBD1; J gene: TRBJ1-2; clone size: -; V gene: TRBV7-9; CDR3 DNA: TGTGCCAGCAGACCCTGGGACAGGGTGGACTATGGCTACACCTTC; CDR3 protein: CASRPWDRVDYGYTF
D gene: -; J gene: TRBJ1-5; clone size: many; V gene: TRBV2; CDR3 DNA: TGTGCCAGCAGTGAAGTGGACAATTCTCAGCCCCAGCATTTT; CDR3 protein: CASSEVDNSQPQHF
D gene: TRBD2; J gene: TRBJ2-2; clone size: -; V gene: TRBV19; CDR3 DNA: TGTGCCAGTAGAATTTTGGGACTAGCGGGGGGAGAGGGGAAGCACGGGGAGCTGTTTTTT; CDR3 protein: CASRILGLAGGEGKHGELFF
D gene: -; J gene: TRBJ1-5; clone size: -; V gene: TRBV7-9; CDR3 DNA: TGTGCCAGCAGCTTGGGGGGTGGTCAGCCCCAGCATTTT; CDR3 protein: CASSLGGGQPQHF
D gene: TRBD2; J gene: TRBJ2-5; clone size: -; V gene: TRBV5-1; CDR3 DNA: TGCGCCAGCAGCTCTGATACGACTAGCGGGGGGGCCACAGAGACCCAGTACTTC; CDR3 protein: CASSSDTTSGGATETQYF
D gene: -; J gene: TRBJ1-2; clone size: -; V gene: TRBV3-1/TRBV3-2; CDR3 DNA: TGTGCCAGCAGCCAGGGGGCTTATGGCTACACCTTC; CDR3 protein: CASSQGAYGYTF
D gene: TRBD2; J gene: TRBJ2-3; clone size: -; V gene: TRBV5-1; CDR3 DNA: TGCGCCAGCAGCTTGGTAGCGGGGGGCGGCACAGATACGCAGTATTTT; CDR3 protein: CASSLVAGGGTDTQYF
D gene: TRBD1; J gene: TRBJ2-5; clone size: once; V gene: TRBV5-1; CDR3 DNA: TGCGCCAGCAGCTCCGGACAGGGGGAGGAGACCCAGTACTTC; CDR3 protein: CASSSGQGEETQYF
D gene: TRBD2; J gene: TRBJ2-3; clone size: -; V gene: TRBV5-1; CDR3 DNA: TGCGCCAGCCGGACTAGCGGGGACACAGATACGCAGTATTTT; CDR3 protein: CASRTSGDTDTQYF
D gene: -; J gene: TRBJ2-7; clone size: -; V gene: TRBV7-2; CDR3 DNA: TGTGCCAGCAGCTTACCCCCCCGCTACGAGCAGTACTTC; CDR3 protein: CASSLPPRYEQYF
D gene: -; J gene: TRBJ1-1; clone size: -; V gene: TRBV4-3; CDR3 DNA: TGCGCCAGCAGCAGGGGCCAGAACACTGAAGCTTTCTTT; CDR3 protein: CASSRGQNTEAFF
D gene: -; J gene: TRBJ2-7; clone size: few; V gene: TRBV5-4; CDR3 DNA: TGTGCCAGCAGCTTGCCGGGGGGCGGCTCCTACGAGCAGTACTTC; CDR3 protein: CASSLPGGGSYEQYF
D gene: TRBD1; J gene: TRBJ2-7; clone size: -; V gene: TRBV7-3; CDR3 DNA: TGTGCCAGCAGCCCGGACAGGTACAACGAGCAGTACTTC; CDR3 protein: CASSPDRYNEQYF
D gene: -; J gene: TRBJ2-1; clone size: -; V gene: TRBV11-2; CDR3 DNA: TGTGCCAGCAGCTCATCGACAGCCCTCTCCTACAATGAGCAGTTCTTC; CDR3 protein: CASSSSTALSYNEQFF